This section outlines one T cell receptor (beta chain) sequence together with its context. Antigen: not known. The germline V gene has CDR1 SNHLY and CDR2 FYNNEI. This CDR3 has 15 amino acids. With V trimmed by 10 bases and J by 4 bases, 15 bases remained unmatched. The PCR had 60 Vbeta and 13 Jbeta primers. The repertoire was sequenced with immunoSEQ multiplex PCR; TCRdb's copy has only in-frame clones and lacks some. Among some 130,000 clones listed, 75% to 80% were seen once. The data were taken from a study of cytomegalovirus exposure and HLA in healthy donors. Study-level points and caveats: An observed cluster of highly shared sequence variants was recorded as a likely sequencing artifact. The authors later found most CMV-associated TCR beta chains appeared HLA-restricted.

The clonotype comes from a male donor in good health and CMV-seronegative. The sample taken for sequencing was PBMCs. This sequence joins TRBV2 and TRBJ1-1; 7 bases are shared with TRBD1. CDR3 sequence (DNA): TGTGCCACTTCGAAACAGGGGATTAGCGGCACTGAAGCTTTCTTT. It translates to CATSKQGISGTEAFF. Based on the CDR3 plus reference TRBV2 and TRBJ1-1, the full variable domain is EPEVTQTPSHQVTQMGQEVILRCVPISNHLYFYWYRQILGQKVEFLVSFYNNEISEKSEIFDDQFSVERPDGSNFTLKIRSTKLEDSAMYFCATSKQGISGTEAFFGQGTRLTVV.